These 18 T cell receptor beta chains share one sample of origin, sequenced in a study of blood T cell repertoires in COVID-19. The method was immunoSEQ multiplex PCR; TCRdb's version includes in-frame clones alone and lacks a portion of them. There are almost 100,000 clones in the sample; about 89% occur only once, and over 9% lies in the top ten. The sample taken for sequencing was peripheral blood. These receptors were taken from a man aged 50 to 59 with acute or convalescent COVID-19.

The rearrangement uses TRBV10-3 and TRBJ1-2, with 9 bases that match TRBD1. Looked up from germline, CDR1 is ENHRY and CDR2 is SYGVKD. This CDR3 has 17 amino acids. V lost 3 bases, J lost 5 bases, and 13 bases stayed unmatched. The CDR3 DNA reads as TGTGCCATCAGTGATAGGAACGTACAGGGGGCAGGTTATGGCTACACCTTC. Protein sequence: CAISDRNVQGAGYGYTF.

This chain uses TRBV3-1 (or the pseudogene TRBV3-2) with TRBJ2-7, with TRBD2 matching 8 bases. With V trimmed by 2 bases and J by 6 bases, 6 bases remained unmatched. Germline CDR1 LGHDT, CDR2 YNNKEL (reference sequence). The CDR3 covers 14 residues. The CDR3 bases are TGTGCCAGCAGCCAACGGGCGGGAGGCGCCGAGCAGTACTTC. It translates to CASSQRAGGAEQYF.

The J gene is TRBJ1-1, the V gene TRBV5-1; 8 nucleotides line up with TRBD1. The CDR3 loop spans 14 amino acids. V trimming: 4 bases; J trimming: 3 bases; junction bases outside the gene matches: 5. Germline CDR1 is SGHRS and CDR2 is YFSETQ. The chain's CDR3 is CASSPDRGDTEAFF. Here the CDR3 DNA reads TGCGCCAGCAGCCCTGACAGGGGAGACACTGAAGCTTTCTTT.

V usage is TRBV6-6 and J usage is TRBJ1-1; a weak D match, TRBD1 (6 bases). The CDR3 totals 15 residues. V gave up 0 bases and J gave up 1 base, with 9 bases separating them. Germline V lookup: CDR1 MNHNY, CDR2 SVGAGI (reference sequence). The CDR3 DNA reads TGTGCCAGCAGTTACTCGGGGACACCGAACACTGAAGCTTTCTTT. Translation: CASSYSGTPNTEAFF.

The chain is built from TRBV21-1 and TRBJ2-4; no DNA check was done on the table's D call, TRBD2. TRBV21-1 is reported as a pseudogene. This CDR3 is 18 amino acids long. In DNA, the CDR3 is TGTGCCAGCAGCAAAGGGGCCGGGAGAGGGGAAGCCAAAAACATTCAGTACTTC. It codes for CASSKGAGRGEAKNIQYF.

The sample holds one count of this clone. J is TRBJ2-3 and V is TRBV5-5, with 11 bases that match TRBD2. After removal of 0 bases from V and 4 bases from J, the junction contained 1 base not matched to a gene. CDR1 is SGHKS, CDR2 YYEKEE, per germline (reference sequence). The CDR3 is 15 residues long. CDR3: CASSLELAGADTQYF. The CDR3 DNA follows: TGTGCCAGCAGCTTGGAACTAGCGGGAGCAGATACGCAGTATTTT.

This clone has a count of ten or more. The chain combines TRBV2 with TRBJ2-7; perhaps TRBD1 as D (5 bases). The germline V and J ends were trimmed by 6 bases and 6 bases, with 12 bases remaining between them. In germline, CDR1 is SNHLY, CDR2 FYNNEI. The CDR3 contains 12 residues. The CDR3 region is CASSDDRFEQYF. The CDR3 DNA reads TGTGCCAGCAGCGACGACAGATTCGAGCAGTACTTC.

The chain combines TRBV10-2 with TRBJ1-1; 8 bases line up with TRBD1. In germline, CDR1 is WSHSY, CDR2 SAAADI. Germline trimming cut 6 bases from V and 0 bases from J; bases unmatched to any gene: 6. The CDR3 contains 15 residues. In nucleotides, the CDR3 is TGCGCCAGCAGAAACTACAGGGGGTTGAACACTGAAGCTTTCTTT. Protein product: CASRNYRGLNTEAFF.

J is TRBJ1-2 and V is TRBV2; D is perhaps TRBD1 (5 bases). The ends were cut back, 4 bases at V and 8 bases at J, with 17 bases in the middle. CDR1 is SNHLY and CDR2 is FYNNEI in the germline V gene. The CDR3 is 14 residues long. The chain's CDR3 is CASSGLRDGGGYTF. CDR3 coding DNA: TGTGCCAGCAGTGGCCTCAGGGATGGCGGCGGCTACACCTTC.

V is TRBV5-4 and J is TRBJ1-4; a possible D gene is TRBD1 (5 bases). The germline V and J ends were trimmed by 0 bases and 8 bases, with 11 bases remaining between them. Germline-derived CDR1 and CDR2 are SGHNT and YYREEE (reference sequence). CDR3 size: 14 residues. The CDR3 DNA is TGTGCCAGCAGCTTGGGGCAGGGAAGAGAAAAACTGTTTTTT. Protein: CASSLGQGREKLFF. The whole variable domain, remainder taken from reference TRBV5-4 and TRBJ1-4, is ETGVTQSPTHLIKTRGQQVTLRCSSQSGHNTVSWYQQALGQGPQFIFQYYREEENGRGNFPPRFSGLQFPNYSSELNVNALELDDSALYLCASSLGQGREKLFFGSGTQLSVL.

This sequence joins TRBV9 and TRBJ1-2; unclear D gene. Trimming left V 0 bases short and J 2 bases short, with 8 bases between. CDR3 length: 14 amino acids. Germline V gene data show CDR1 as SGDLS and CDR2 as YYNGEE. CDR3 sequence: CASSVGAANYGYTF. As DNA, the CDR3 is TGTGCCAGCAGCGTAGGGGCAGCCAACTATGGCTACACCTTC. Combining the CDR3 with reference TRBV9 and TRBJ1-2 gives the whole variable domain DSGVTQTPKHLITATGQRVTLRCSPRSGDLSVYWYQQSLDQGLQFLIQYYNGEERAKGNILERFSAQQFPDLHSELNLSSLELGDSALYFCASSVGAANYGYTFGSGTRLTVV.

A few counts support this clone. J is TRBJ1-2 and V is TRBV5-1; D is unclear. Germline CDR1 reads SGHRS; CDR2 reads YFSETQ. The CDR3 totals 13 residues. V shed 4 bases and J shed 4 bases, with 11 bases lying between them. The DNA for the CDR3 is TGCGCCAGCAGCCAAGACTTGGGCTATGGCTACACCTTC. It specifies CASSQDLGYGYTF.

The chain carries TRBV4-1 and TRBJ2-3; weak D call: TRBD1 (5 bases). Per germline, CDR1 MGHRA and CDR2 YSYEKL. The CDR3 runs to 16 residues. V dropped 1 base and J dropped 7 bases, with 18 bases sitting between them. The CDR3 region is CASSQGSSQGYNTQYF. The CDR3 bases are TGCGCCAGCAGCCAAGGGTCGTCTCAGGGCTACAATACGCAGTATTTT.

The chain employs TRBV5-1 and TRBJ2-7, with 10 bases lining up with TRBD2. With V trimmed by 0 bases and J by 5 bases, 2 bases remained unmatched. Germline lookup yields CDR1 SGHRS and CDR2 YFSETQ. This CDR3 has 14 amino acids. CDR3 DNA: TGCGCCAGCAGCTTGGGTCTAGCGGGAGACGAGCAGTACTTC. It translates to CASSLGLAGDEQYF.

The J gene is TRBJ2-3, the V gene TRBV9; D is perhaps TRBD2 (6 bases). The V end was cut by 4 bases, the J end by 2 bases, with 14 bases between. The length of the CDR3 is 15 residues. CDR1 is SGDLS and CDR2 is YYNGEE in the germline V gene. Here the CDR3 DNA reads TGTGCCAGCAGCCAATCGGGGGACCACACAGATACGCAGTATTTT. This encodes CASSQSGDHTDTQYF.

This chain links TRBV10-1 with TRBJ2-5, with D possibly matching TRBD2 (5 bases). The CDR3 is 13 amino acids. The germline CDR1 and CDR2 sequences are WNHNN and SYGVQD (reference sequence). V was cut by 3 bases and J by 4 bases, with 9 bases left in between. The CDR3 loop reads CASSESSGETQYF. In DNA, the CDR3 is TGCGCCAGCAGTGAATCCAGCGGAGAGACCCAGTACTTC.

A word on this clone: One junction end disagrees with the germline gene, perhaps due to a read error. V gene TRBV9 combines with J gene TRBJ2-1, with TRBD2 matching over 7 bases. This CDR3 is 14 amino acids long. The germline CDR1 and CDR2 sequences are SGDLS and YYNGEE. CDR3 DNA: TGTGCCAACAGCGTAGCGGGTTCCTACAATGAGCAGTTCTTC. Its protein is CANSVAGSYNEQFF. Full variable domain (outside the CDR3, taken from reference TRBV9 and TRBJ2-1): DSGVTQTPKHLITATGQRVTLRCSPRSGDLSVYWYQQSLDQGLQFLIQYYNGEERAKGNILERFSAQQFPDLHSELNLSSLELGDSALYFCANSVAGSYNEQFFGPGTRLTVL.

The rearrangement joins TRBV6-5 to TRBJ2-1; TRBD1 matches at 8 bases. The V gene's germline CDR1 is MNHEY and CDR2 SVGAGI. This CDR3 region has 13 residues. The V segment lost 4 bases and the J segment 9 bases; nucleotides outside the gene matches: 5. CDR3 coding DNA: TGTGCCAGCAGTTCCTGGACAGGGCCTGAGCAGTTCTTC. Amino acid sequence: CASSSWTGPEQFF.